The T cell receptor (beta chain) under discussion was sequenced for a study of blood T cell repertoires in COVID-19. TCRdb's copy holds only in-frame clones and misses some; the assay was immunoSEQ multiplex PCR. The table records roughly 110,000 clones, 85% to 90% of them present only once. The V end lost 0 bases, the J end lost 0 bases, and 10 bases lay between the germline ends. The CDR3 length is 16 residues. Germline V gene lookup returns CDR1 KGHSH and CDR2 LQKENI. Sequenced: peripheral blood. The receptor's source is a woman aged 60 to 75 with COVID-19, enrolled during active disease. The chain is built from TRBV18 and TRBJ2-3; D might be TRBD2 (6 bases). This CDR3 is CASSPPSGTSTDTQYF. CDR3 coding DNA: TGTGCCAGCTCACCACCTAGCGGAACTAGCACAGATACGCAGTATTTT.